This T cell receptor (beta chain) was documented in a study of cytomegalovirus exposure and HLA in healthy donors. Primers for the PCR totalled 60 Vbeta and 13 Jbeta. Method: immunoSEQ multiplex PCR; TCRdb's copy keeps in-frame clones and lacks some. The sample consists of 130,000 to 150,000 clones, just under 80% of them appearing once. The CDR3 spans 14 residues. The germline CDR1 and CDR2 sequences are LGHNA and YNFKEQ. The V gene lost 0 bases and the J gene lost 7 bases, with 10 bases spanning the gap. This receptor was obtained from a young man in good health and CMV-seronegative. The specimen sequenced was PBMCs. The V call is TRBV4-2, the J call TRBJ2-1; a possible D gene is TRBD2 (5 bases). The CDR3 DNA is TGTGCCAGCAGCCAAGAGCCTTCGGGAAATGAGCAGTTCTTC. Residues: CASSQEPSGNEQFF.